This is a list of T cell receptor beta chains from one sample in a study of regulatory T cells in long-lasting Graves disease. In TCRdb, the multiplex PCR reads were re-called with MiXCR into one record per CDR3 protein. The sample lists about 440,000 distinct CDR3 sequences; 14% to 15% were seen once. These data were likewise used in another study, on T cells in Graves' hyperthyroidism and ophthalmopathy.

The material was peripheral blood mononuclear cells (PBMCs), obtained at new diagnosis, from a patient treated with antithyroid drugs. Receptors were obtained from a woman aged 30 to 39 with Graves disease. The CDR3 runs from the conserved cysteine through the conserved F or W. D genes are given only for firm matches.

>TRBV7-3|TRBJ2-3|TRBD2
CASSSGLARDTQYF
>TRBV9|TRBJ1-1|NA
CASSAQGRAEAFF
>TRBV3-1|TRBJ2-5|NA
CASSLTSTQETQYF
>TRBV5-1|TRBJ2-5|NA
CASSSYYEETQYF
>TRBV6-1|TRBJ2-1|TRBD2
CASRFSGNEQFF
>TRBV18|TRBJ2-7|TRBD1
CASSPQQGAYEQYF
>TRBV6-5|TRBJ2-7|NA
CASSYERRYEQYF
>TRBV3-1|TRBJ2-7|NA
CASSQALGSYEQYF
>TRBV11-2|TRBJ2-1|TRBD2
CASSLVSGRSNEQFF
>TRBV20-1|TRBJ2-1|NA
CSVTSGRLSRNEQFF
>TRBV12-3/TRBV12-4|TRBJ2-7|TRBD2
CASSPPDRTSGSHYEQYF
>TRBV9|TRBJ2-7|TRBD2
CASSVGTSGYYEQYF
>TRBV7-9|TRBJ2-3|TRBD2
CASSSGTSGPVTNTQYF
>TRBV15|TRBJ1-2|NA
CATSTGASYGYTF
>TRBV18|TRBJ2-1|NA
CASSPLVQGTEQLF
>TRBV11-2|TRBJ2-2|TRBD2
CASSSRGGLAGVRTGELFF
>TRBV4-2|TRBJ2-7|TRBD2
CASSQERAGGPLHEQYF
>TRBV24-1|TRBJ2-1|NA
CATSDPSGVYNEQFF
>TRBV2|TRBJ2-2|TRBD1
CASSQNRDSIAGELFF
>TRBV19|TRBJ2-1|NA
CASSRGQQAWGGQFF
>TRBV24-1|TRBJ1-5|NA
CATSVGTGSNQPRHF
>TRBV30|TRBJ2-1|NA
CAWSVRSRNEQFF
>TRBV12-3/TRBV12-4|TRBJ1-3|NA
CASSFRGRRNTIYF
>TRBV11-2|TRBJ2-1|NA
CASSFGLQVEQFF
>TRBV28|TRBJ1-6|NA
CASSFGPNNSPLHF
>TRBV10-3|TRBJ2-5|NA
CAIGPGGGETQYF
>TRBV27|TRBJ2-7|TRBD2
CASSSDLPGTSGWFSLHEQYF
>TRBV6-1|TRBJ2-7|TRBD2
CASRAAAGGYEQYF
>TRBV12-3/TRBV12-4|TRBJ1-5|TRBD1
CASSPGQGSNQPQHF
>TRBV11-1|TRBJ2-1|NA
CASSLMIYEQFF
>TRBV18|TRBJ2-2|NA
CASSPYPGELFF
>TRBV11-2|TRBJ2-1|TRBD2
CASSLAYGRERESNKDNEQFF
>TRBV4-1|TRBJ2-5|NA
CASSQDVGWGTQYF
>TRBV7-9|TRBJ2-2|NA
CASSPDSGELFF
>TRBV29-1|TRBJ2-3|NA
CSGRQIVNTDTQYF
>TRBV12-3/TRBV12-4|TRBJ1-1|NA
CASRNRRGLLTEAFF
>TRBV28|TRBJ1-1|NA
CASSLYDTEAFF
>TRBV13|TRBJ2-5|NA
CASTTGSGRQETQYF
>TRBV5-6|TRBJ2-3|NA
CASSLVETDTQYF
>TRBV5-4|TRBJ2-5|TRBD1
CASSTTGESWETQYF
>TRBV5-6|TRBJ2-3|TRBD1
CASSLWDRPSADTQYF
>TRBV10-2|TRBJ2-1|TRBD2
CASRLAGARNEQFF
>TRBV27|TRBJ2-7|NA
CASSRSGLHEQYF
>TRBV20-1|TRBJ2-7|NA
CSARPLGFEQYF
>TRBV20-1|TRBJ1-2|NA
CSALLGGAFDYTF
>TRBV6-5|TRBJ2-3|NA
CASSYGGGRTDTQYF
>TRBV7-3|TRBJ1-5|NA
CASSDAGMGGNQPQHF
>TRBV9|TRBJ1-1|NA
CASSSTGTEAFF